This TCR beta chain was retrieved from a study of graft-versus-host responses after intestinal transplantation. After removal of 0 bases from V and 3 bases from J, the junction contained 14 bases not matched to a gene. The CDR3 covers 18 residues. CDR1 SGDLS and CDR2 YYNGEE come from the germline V gene. Remarks on this clone: The antigen is not known.

Libraries were prepared by immunoSEQ multiplex PCR; TCRdb keeps only in-frame clonotypes and omits some of them. The sample includes about 99,000 clones, 85% to 95% of them seen just once. The TCR comes from a human donor who was the organ donor for an intestinal transplant. This chain uses TRBV9 with TRBJ1-1, with 7 bases matching TRBD1. Sequencing used unstimulated CD8+ T cells sorted from spleen or lymph node cells, obtained before transplant. The CDR3 sequence is CASSVAPGQYFLDTEAFF. The CDR3 DNA is TGTGCCAGCAGCGTAGCTCCGGGACAGTATTTTTTGGACACTGAAGCTTTCTTT.